What follows are 14 T cell receptor beta chains derived from one specimen sequenced in a study of beta chain features in type 1 diabetes. Sequencing targeted expressed TCRB transcripts, as all isolated RNA had been reverse transcribed. Sequencing used immunoSEQ multiplex PCR; TCRdb keeps in-frame clones, though not all of them. The sample has 600,000 to 650,000 clones; 15% to 18% are singletons. What was sequenced was naive CD4+ T cells from blood. These receptors originate from a man between 18 and 35 years old in good health.

The V and J genes are TRBV5-4 and TRBJ2-3; D is unresolved. The germline gives CDR1 SGHNT, CDR2 YYREEE (reference sequence). Trimming cost V 5 bases and J 0 bases, with 10 bases left between them. This CDR3 region has 14 residues. The DNA for the CDR3 is TGTGCCAGCAGTTTGATATCTAGCACAGATACGCAGTATTTT. This encodes CASSLISSTDTQYF.

The V gene is TRBV11-2, the J gene TRBJ2-3, with TRBD2 matching over 10 bases. This CDR3 has 15 amino acids. With 3 bases clipped from V and 5 bases from J, the junction kept 5 bases outside the gene matches. The germline V gene has CDR1 SGHAT and CDR2 FQNNGV. The CDR3 DNA reads TGTGCCAGCAGCTTTGGCCTAGCGGGAGTAGATACGCAGTATTTT. Translation gives CASSFGLAGVDTQYF.

As for this clone: The sample contains more than one DNA sequence encoding this CDR3. The genes are TRBV6-5 and TRBJ2-7; D ambiguous. The CDR3 runs 14 residues. Germline V CDR1 and CDR2: MNHEY, SVGAGI. V shed 0 bases and J shed 0 bases, with 6 bases lying between them. CDR3 sequence reads: CASSYSTSSYEQYF. The CDR3 DNA is TGTGCCAGCAGTTACTCTACCAGCTCCTACGAGCAGTACTTC.

The gene calls are TRBV7-2 and TRBJ2-1; 12 bases align to TRBD1. The V segment lost 5 bases and the J segment 5 bases; nucleotides outside the gene matches: 1. Germline V gene lookup returns CDR1 SGHTA and CDR2 FQGNSA. The CDR3 is 14 amino acids. The CDR3 protein is CASSGTGGHNEQFF. CDR3 coding DNA: TGTGCCAGCAGCGGGACAGGGGGCCACAATGAGCAGTTCTTC.

The gene calls are TRBV7-2 and TRBJ2-7, with TRBD1 matching 10 bases. CDR1 is SGHTA and CDR2 is FQGNSA in the germline V gene. The CDR3 contains 14 residues. V shed 4 bases, J shed 2 bases, and the junction held 2 bases outside the gene matches. The DNA for the CDR3 is TGTGCCAGCAGCTCGGACAGGGGGACCTACGAGCAGTACTTC. It specifies CASSSDRGTYEQYF.

This clone has more than one count but fewer than ten. The chain employs TRBV19 and TRBJ2-4; D call uncertain. Germline lookup yields CDR1 LNHDA and CDR2 SQIVND (reference sequence). This CDR3 contains 11 residues. Trimming took off 3 bases at V and 8 bases at J, with 5 bases between the two ends. CDR3 in amino acids: CASSITDIQYF. Written as DNA, the CDR3 is TGTGCCAGTAGTATTACAGACATTCAGTACTTC.

This clone came up a few times. The rearrangement uses TRBV29-1 and TRBJ1-2, with 9 bases matching TRBD1. The junction had 9 bases not matched to a gene; V was cut back by 7 bases and J by 0 bases. The CDR3 is made up of 15 amino acids. Per the germline V gene, CDR1 is SQVTM and CDR2 is ANQGSEA. The CDR3 sequence is CSAQRGQGANYGYTF. CDR3 nucleotide sequence: TGCAGCGCCCAGAGGGGACAGGGAGCTAACTATGGCTACACCTTC.

The J gene is TRBJ2-7, the V gene TRBV9, with 14 bases matching TRBD2. The CDR3 spans 15 residues. CDR1 SGDLS and CDR2 YYNGEE come from the germline V gene. With 3 bases clipped from V and 7 bases from J, the junction kept 6 bases outside the gene matches. Here the CDR3 reads CASSGLAGGPEEQYF. CDR3 nucleotide sequence: TGTGCCAGCAGCGGACTAGCGGGGGGGCCGGAGGAGCAGTACTTC.

This chain joins TRBV7-9 and TRBJ2-7, with D uncertain. The CDR3 is made up of 13 amino acids. Germline CDR1 and CDR2: SEHNR and FQNEAQ (reference sequence). V was shortened by 6 bases and J by 4 bases, with 13 bases between the two germline ends. The CDR3 DNA sequence: TGTGCCAGCAGTTTGAACACGTGGTACGAGCAGTACTTC. Translation gives CASSLNTWYEQYF.

The chain uses TRBV5-1 and TRBJ2-3, with 8 bases that match TRBD1. Germline CDR1 is SGHRS and CDR2 is YFSETQ. V shed 0 bases and J 6 bases; nucleotides not matched to a gene: 9. The CDR3 is 16 residues long. The DNA for the CDR3 is TGCGCCAGCAGCTTGGCCGGGACAGGTGGCTTGGATACGCAGTATTTT. Its protein product is CASSLAGTGGLDTQYF.

The chain has TRBV7-2 and TRBJ1-1; TRBD1 might be the D (6 bases). Germline-derived CDR1 and CDR2 are SGHTA and FQGNSA. Trimming removed 8 bases at V and 9 bases at J, with 19 bases between. The CDR3 is 13 residues long. The DNA for the CDR3 is TGTGCCAGCGGGACACATGAATGGGGAAAAGCTTTCTTT. The encoded protein is CASGTHEWGKAFF.

This clone was recorded a few times. The J gene is TRBJ1-2, the V gene TRBV7-3; no clear D gene. CDR1 SGHTA and CDR2 FQGTGA come from the germline V gene. The V end was cut by 7 bases, the J end by 1 base, with 22 bases between. The length of the CDR3 is 17 residues. CDR3 in amino acids: CASIVIATGPNNYGYTF. The CDR3 coding sequence is TGTGCCAGCATCGTTATAGCGACGGGTCCGAATAACTATGGCTACACCTTC.

This clone was seen a single time. The same CDR3 arises from other DNA sequences in this sample as well. J is TRBJ2-2 and V is TRBV9; D remains unclear. V was trimmed by 0 bases and J by 0 bases, leaving 3 bases between them. The CDR3 extends over 14 amino acids. The germline gives CDR1 SGDLS, CDR2 YYNGEE. CDR3 loop: CASSVASNTGELFF. CDR3 bases: TGTGCCAGCAGCGTAGCGTCGAACACCGGGGAGCTGTTTTTT.

This clone was picked up a small number of times. The genes are TRBV7-2 and TRBJ2-1; D unclear. The germline gives CDR1 SGHTA, CDR2 FQGNSA. The CDR3 has 15 amino acids. The V end was cut by 1 base, the J end by 4 bases, with 11 bases between. The CDR3: CASSLEGAAYNEQFF. The CDR3 bases are TGTGCCAGCAGCTTAGAGGGCGCAGCTTACAATGAGCAGTTCTTC. The whole variable domain, remainder taken from reference TRBV7-2 and TRBJ2-1, is GAGVSQSPSNKVTEKGKDVELRCDPISGHTALYWYRQSLGQGLEFLIYFQGNSAPDKSGLPSDRFSAERTGGSVSTLTIQRTQQEDSAVYLCASSLEGAAYNEQFFGPGTRLTVL.